The source of this T cell receptor (beta chain) is a study of blood T cell repertoires in COVID-19. At the level of the study: COVID-19 samples collected from the United States, Italy and Spain covered acute and convalescent phases. Sources were T cells, B-cell-depleted T cells, or PBMCs; the material itself was cDNA or gDNA.

As originally analysed: Reference gene primer amplification in the assay estimated nucleated cell counts. Some clones are missing from TCRdb's copy, which holds only in-frame ones; the method was immunoSEQ multiplex PCR. The V and J calls and clone size were taken over from that table, and D and trimming were inferred from the DNA. The repertoire holds roughly 55,000 clones, with 79% as singletons. The V end lost 3 bases, the J end lost 3 bases, and 11 bases lay between the germline ends. The CDR3 runs to 13 residues. The V gene's germline CDR1 is SQVTM and CDR2 ANQGSEA. What was sequenced was peripheral blood. The chain uses TRBV29-1 and TRBJ1-2; a weak D match, TRBD1 (5 bases). The sequence derives from a man aged 55-75 years with acute or convalescent COVID-19. The CDR3 DNA is TGCAGCGTTGACTCAGGGTTTGACTATGGCTACACCTTC. Translated, it gives CSVDSGFDYGYTF.